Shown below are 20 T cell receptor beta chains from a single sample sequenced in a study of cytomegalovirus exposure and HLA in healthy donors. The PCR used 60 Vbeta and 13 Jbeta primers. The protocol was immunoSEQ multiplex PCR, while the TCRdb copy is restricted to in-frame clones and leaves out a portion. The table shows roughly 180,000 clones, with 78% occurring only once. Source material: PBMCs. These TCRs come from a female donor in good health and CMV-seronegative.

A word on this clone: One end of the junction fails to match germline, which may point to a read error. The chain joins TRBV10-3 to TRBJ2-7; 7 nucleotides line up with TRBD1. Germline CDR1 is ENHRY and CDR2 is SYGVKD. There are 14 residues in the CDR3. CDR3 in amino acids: CAITETGMTYEQYF. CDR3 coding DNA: TGTGCCATCACTGAGACAGGGATGACCTACGAGCAGTACTTC.

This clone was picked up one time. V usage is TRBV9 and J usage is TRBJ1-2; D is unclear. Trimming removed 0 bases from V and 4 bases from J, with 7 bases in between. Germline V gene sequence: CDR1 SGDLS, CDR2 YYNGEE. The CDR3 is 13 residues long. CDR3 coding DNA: TGTGCCAGCAGCGTAGGTTCTCCCTATGGCTACACCTTC. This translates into CASSVGSPYGYTF.

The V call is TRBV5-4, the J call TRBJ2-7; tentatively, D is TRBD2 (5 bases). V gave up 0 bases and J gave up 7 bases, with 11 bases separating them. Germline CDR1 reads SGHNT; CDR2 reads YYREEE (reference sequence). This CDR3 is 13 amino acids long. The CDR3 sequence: CASSLVESGEQYF. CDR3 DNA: TGTGCCAGCAGCTTGGTGGAGTCGGGGGAGCAGTACTTC.

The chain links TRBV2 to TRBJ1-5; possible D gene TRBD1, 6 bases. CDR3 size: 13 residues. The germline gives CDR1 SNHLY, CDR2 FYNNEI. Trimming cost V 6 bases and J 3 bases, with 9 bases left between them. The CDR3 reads CASRRDNNQPQHF. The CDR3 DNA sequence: TGTGCCAGCAGAAGGGACAACAATCAGCCCCAGCATTTT.

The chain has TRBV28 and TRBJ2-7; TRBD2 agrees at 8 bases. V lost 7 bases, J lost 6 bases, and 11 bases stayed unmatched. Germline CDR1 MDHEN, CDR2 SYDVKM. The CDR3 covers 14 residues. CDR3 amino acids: CASIKIGRAGEQYF. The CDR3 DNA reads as TGTGCCAGCATTAAGATCGGGAGGGCGGGCGAGCAGTACTTC.

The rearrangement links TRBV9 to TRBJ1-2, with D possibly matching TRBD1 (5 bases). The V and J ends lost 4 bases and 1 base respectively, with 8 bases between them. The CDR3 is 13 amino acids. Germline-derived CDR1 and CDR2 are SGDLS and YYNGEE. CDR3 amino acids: CASSIDSNYGYTF. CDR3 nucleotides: TGTGCCAGCAGCATAGACAGTAACTATGGCTACACCTTC.

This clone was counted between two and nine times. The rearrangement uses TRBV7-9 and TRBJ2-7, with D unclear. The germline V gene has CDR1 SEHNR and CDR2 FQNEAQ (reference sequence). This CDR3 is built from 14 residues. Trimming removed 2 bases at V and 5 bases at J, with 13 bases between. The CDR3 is CASSLSVYFNEQYF. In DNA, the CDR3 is TGTGCCAGCAGCTTATCGGTATATTTCAACGAGCAGTACTTC. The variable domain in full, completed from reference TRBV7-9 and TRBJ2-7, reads DTGVSQNPRHKITKRGQNVTFRCDPISEHNRLYWYRQTLGQGPEFLTYFQNEAQLEKSRLLSDRFSAERPKGSFSTLEIQRTEQGDSAMYLCASSLSVYFNEQYFGPGTRLTVT.

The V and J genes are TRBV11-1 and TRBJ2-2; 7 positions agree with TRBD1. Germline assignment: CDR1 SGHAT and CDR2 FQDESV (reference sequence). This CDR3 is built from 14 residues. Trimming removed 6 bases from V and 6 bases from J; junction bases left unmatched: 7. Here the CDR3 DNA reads TGTGCCAGCAGTTACACAGGGGCGGCCGGGGAGCTGTTTTTT. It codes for CASSYTGAAGELFF.

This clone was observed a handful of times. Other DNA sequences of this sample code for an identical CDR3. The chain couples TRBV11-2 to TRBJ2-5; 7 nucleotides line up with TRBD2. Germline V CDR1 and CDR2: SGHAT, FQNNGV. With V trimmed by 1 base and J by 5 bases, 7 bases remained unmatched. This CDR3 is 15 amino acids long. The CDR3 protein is CASSLGAGVSETQYF. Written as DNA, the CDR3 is TGTGCCAGCAGCTTAGGCGCGGGGGTGTCCGAGACCCAGTACTTC.

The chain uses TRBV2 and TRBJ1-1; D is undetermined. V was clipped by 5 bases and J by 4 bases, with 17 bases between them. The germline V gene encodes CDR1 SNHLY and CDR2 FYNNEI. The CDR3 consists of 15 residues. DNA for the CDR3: TGTGCCAGCAGTCCGCCCCTCGGGGTGAGCACTGAAGCTTTCTTT. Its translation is CASSPPLGVSTEAFF.

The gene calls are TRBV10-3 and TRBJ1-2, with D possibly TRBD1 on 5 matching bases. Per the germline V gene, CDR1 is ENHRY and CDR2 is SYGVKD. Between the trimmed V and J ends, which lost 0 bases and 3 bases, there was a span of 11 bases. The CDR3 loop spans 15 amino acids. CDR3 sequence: CAISESAGSHYGYTF. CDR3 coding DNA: TGTGCCATCAGTGAGTCTGCAGGGTCACACTATGGCTACACCTTC.

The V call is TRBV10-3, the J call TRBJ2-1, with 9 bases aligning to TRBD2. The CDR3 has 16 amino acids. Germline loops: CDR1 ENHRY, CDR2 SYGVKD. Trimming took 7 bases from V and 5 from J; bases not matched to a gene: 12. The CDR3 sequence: CAITSPSLAGDNEQFF. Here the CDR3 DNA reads TGTGCCATCACCAGCCCATCACTAGCGGGTGACAATGAGCAGTTCTTC.

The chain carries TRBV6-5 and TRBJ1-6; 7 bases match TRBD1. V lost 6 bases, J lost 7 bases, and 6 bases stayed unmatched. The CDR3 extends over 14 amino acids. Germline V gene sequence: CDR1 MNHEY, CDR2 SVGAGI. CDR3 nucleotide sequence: TGTGCCAGCAGCAGGGGACAGATCAATTCACCCCTCCACTTT. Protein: CASSRGQINSPLHF.

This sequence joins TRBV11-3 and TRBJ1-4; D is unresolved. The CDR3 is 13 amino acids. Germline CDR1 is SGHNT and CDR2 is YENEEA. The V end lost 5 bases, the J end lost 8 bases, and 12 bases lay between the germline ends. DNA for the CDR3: TGTGCCAGCAGCCCCCCGGGATGGGAAAAACTGTTTTTT. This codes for CASSPPGWEKLFF.

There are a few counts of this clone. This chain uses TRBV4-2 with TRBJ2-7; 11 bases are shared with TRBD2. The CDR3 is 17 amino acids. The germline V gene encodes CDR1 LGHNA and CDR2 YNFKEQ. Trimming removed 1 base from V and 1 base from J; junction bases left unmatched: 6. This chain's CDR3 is CASSQVSGTSGSYEQYF. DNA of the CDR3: TGTGCCAGCAGCCAAGTATCCGGGACTAGCGGTTCCTACGAGCAGTACTTC.

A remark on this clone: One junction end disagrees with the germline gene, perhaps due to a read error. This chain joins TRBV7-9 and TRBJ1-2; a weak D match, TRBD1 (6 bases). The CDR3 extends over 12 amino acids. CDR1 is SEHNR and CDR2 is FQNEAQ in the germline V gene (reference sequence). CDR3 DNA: TGTTCCAGCAGTGTACAGGGATATGGCTACACCTTC. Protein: CSSSVQGYGYTF.

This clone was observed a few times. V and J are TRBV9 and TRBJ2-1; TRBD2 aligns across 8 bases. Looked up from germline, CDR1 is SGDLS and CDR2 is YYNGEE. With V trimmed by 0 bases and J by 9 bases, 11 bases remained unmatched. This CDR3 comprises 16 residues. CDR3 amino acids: CASSVVGRGGQGEQFF. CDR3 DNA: TGTGCCAGCAGCGTAGTCGGTCGGGGGGGCCAGGGTGAGCAGTTCTTC.

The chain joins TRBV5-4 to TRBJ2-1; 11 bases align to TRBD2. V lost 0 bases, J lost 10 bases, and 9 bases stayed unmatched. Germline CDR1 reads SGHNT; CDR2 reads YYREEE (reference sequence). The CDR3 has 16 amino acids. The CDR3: CASSLDASGGSGEQFF. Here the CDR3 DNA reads TGTGCCAGCAGCTTGGATGCTAGCGGGGGGTCGGGAGAGCAGTTCTTC.

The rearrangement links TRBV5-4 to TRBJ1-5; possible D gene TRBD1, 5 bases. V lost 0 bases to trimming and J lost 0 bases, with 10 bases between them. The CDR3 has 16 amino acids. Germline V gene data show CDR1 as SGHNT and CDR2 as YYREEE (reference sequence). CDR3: CASSLGGPDSNQPQHF. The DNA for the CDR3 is TGTGCCAGCAGCTTGGGGGGCCCGGATAGCAATCAGCCCCAGCATTTT.

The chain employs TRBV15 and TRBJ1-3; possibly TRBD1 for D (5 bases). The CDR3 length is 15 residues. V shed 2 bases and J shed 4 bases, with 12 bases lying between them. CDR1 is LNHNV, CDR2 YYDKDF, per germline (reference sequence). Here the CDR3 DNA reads TGTGCCACCAGCAGAACCAGGGTAGTAGGAAACACCATATATTTT. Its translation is CATSRTRVVGNTIYF.